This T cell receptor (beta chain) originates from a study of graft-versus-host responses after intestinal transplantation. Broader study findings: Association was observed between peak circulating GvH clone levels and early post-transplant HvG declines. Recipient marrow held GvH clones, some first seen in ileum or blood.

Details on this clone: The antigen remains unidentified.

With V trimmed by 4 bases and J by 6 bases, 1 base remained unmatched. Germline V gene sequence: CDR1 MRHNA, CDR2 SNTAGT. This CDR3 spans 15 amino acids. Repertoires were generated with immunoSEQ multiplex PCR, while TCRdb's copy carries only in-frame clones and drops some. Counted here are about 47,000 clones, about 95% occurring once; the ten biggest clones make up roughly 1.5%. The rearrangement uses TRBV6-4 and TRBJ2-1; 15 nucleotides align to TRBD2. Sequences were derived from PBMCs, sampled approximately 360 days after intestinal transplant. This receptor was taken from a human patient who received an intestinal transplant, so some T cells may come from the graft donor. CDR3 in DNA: TGTGCCAGCAGTGGGACTAGCGGGGGGGCCAATGAGCAGTTCTTC. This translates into CASSGTSGGANEQFF.